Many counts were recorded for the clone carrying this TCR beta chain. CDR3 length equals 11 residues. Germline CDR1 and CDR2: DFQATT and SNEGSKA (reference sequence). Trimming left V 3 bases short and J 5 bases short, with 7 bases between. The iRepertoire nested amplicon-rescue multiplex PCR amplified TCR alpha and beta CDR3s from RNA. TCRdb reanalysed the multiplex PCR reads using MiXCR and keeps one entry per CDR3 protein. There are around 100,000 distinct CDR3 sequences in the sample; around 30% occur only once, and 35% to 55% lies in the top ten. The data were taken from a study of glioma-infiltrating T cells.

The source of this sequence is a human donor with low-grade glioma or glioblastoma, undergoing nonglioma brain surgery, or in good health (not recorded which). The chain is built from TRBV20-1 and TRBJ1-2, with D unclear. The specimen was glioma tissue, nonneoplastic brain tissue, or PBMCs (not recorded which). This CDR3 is CSASDRYGYTF. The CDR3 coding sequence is TGCAGTGCTAGCGATCGGTATGGCTACACCTTC.